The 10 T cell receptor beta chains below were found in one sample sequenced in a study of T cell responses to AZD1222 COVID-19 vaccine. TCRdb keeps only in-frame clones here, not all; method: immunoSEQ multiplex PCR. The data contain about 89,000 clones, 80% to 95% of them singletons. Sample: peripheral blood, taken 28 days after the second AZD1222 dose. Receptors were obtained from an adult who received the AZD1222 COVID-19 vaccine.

This CDR3 reads CASSQEGTWDEQYF. DNA for the CDR3: TGCGCCAGCAGTCAAGAGGGGACTTGGGACGAGCAGTACTTC. The rearrangement links TRBV23-1 to TRBJ2-7; the D gene is possibly TRBD2 (6 bases). Being an ORF, TRBV23-1 has a function that is uncertain. With 2 bases removed from V and 5 bases from J, the gap between germline ends came to 13 bases. There are 14 residues in the CDR3.

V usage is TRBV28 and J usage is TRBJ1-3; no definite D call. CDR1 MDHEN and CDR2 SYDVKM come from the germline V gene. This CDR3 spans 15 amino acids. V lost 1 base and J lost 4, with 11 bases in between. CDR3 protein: CASSLSGLGGNTIYF. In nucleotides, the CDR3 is TGTGCCAGCAGTTTATCGGGCCTGGGGGGAAACACCATATATTTT.

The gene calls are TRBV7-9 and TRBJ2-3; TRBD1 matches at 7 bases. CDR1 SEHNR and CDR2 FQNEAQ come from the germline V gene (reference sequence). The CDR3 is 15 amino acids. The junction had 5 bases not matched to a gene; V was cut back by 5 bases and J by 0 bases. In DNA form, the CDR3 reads TGTGCCAGCAGCAGAGACAGGGTGAGCACAGATACGCAGTATTTT. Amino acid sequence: CASSRDRVSTDTQYF.

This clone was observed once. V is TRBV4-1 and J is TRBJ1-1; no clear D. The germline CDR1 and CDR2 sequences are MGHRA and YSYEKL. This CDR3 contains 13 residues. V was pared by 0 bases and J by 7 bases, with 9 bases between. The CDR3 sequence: CASSQDGRGEAFF. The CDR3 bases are TGCGCCAGCAGCCAAGATGGGCGGGGTGAAGCTTTCTTT.

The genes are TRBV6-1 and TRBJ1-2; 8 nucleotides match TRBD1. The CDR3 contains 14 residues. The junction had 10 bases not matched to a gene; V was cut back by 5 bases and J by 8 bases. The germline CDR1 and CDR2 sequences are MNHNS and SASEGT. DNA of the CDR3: TGTGCCAGCAGTTTCACAGGGGGGGTGCTAGGCTACACCTTC. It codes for CASSFTGGVLGYTF.

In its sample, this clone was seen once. CDR3 residues: CATSDVGKETQYF. The CDR3, as DNA: TGTGCCACCAGTGATGTCGGAAAAGAGACCCAGTACTTC. The gene calls are TRBV24-1 and TRBJ2-5; D gene unclear. Germline CDR1 and CDR2: KGHDR and SFDVKD. The CDR3 length is 13 residues. V was trimmed by 3 bases and J by 3 bases, leaving 7 bases between them.

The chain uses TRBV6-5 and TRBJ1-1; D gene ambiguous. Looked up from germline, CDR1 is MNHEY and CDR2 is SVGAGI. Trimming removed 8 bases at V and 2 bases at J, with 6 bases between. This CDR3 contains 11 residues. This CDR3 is CASSPNTEAFF. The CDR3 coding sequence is TGTGCCAGCTCACCTAACACTGAAGCTTTCTTT.

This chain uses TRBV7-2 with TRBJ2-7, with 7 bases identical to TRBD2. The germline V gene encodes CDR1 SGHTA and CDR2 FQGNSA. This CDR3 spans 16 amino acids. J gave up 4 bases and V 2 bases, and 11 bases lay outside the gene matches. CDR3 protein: CASSLTGGTGSYEQYF. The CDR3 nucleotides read TGTGCCAGCAGCTTAACCGGGGGGACGGGAAGTTACGAGCAGTACTTC.

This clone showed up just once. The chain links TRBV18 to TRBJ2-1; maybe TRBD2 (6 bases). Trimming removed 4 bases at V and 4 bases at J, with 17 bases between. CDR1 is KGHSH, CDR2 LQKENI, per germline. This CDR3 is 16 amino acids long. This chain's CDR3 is CASSRRPSEHYNEQFF. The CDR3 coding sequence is TGTGCCAGCTCACGTCGCCCTAGCGAGCATTACAATGAGCAGTTCTTC. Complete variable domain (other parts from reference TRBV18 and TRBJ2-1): NAGVMQNPRHLVRRRGQEARLRCSPMKGHSHVYWYRQLPEEGLKFMVYLQKENIIDESGMPKERFSAEFPKEGPSILRIQQVVRGDSAAYFCASSRRPSEHYNEQFFGPGTRLTVL.

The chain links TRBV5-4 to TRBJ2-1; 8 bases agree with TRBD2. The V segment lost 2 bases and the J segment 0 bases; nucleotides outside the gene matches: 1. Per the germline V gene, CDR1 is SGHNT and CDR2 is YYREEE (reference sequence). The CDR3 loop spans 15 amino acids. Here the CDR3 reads CASSFGGGSYNEQFF. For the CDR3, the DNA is TGTGCCAGCAGCTTCGGGGGGGGCTCCTACAATGAGCAGTTCTTC.